What follows describes a single T cell receptor (beta chain). Its specificity is unknown. The germline CDR1 and CDR2 sequences are SGHAT and FQNNGV. The CDR3 totals 15 residues. The data are from a study of monozygotic twins with inflammatory bowel disease. Study-wide points: IBD patients had lower TCRbeta diversity (inverse Simpson) than healthy co-twins. The sharing of clonotypes with others was lower in IBD patients than in healthy twins, especially with disease activity.

Using eight separate reactions per sample, the authors generated cDNA. TCRdb re-called the 5' RACE reads and gives one entry per CDR3 protein, without DNA. The table for this sample gives approximately 150,000 distinct CDR3 sequences. The chain links TRBV11-2 to TRBJ1-4; the D gene TCRdb calls, TRBD1, cannot be checked with no DNA. Sequencing input: blood. The receptor comes from a human donor with ulcerative colitis or Crohn's disease, or a healthy co-twin of an affected twin (not recorded which). The CDR3 reads CASSPGTGGKEKLFF. Full variable domain (remainder filled in from reference TRBV11-2 and TRBJ1-4): EAGVAQSPRYKIIEKRQSVAFWCNPISGHATLYWYQQILGQGPKLLIQFQNNGVVDDSQLPKDRFSAERLKGVDSTLKIQPAKLEDSAVYLCASSPGTGGKEKLFFGSGTQLSVL.